These 2 T cell receptor beta chains were sequenced from one sample in a study of cytomegalovirus exposure and HLA in healthy donors. Only in-frame clones appear in the TCRdb table, and some are missing; sequencing was by immunoSEQ multiplex PCR. The sample comprises around 300,000 clones, 80% to 90% of which are singletons, and 1% rests with the top ten. The source material was PBMCs. Source of these receptors: a woman in her late teens or twenties in good health and CMV-seronegative.

The rearrangement uses TRBV2 and TRBJ2-7, with 8 bases that match TRBD2. After removal of 10 bases from V and 4 bases from J, the junction contained 6 bases not matched to a gene. CDR3 length: 12 amino acids. Germline V gene data show CDR1 as SNHLY and CDR2 as FYNNEI. CDR3 nucleotide sequence: TGTGCCACGGGAGGGGGGGTTTACGAGCAGTACTTC. It codes for CATGGGVYEQYF.

The V call is TRBV5-5, the J call TRBJ2-3, with 11 bases identical to TRBD2. The CDR3 has 15 amino acids. The germline V gene has CDR1 SGHKS and CDR2 YYEKEE (reference sequence). V lost 4 bases, J lost 0 bases, and 1 base stayed unmatched. The CDR3 region has the DNA TGTGCCAGCAGCGCTAGCGGGGGGAGCACAGATACGCAGTATTTT. This encodes CASSASGGSTDTQYF.